This T cell receptor (beta chain) was obtained from a study of PD-L1 blockade in urothelial cancer. Study summary: Beginning in the mid-2010s, patients received atezolizumab, given as 1,200 mg intravenously every 3 weeks. Each blood sample yielded a median of approximately 140,000 T cells. Patients with male sex and bladder-origin urothelial cancer accounted for about 85% of the roughly 30 enrolled.

Time point denoted: peripheral blood 6 weeks after treatment start. This clone showed up just a few times. Its antigen is unknown. Trimming took off 4 bases at V and 4 bases at J, with 10 bases between the two ends. CDR3 length: 13 residues. The germline V gene has CDR1 MNHNS and CDR2 SASEGT. Whole-study results and caveats: Below-median pretreatment blood TCR clonality was associated with improved progression-free and overall survival.

Produced via immunoSEQ multiplex PCR; TCRdb's table is partial and in-frame only. Seen here are tens of thousands of clones, roughly 84% observed once, and the top ten hold approximately 3.1%. This receptor was obtained from a man between 65 and 85 years old with urothelial cancer. Material: PBMCs, obtained around atezolizumab (anti-PD-L1) treatment. This rearrangement joins TRBV6-1 to TRBJ2-5, with D possibly matching TRBD2 (6 bases). CDR3 coding DNA: TGTGCCAGCAGTGTAGCTAGCGCAGAGACCCAGTACTTC. This sequence encodes CASSVASAETQYF.